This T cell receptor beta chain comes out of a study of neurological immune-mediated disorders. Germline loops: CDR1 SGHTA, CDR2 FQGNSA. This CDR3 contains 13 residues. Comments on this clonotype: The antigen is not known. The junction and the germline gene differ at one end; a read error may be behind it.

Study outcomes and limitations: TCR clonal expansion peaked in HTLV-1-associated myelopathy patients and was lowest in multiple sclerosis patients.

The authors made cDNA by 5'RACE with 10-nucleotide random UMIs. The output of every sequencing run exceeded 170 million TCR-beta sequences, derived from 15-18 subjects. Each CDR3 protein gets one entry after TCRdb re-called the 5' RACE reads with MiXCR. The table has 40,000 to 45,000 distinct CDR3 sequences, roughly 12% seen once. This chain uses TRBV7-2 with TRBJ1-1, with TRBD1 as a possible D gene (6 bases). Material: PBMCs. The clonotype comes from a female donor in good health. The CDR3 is CVSSWQGYTEAFF. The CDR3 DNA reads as TGTGTCAGCAGCTGGCAGGGGTACACTGAAGCTTTCTTT.